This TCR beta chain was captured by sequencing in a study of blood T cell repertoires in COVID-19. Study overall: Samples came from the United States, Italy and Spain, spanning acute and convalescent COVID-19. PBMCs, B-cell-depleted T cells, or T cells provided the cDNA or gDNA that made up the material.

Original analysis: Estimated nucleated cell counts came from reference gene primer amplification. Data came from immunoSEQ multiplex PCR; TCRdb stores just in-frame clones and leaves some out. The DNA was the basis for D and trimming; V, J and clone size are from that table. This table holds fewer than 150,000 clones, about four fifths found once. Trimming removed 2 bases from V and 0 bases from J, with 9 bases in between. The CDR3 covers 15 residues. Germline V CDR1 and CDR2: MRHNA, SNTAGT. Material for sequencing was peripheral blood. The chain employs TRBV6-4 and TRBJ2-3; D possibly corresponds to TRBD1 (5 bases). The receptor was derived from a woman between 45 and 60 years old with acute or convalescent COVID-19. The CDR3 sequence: CASSDGAYSTDTQYF. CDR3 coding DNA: TGTGCCAGCAGTGACGGGGCCTATAGCACAGATACGCAGTATTTT.